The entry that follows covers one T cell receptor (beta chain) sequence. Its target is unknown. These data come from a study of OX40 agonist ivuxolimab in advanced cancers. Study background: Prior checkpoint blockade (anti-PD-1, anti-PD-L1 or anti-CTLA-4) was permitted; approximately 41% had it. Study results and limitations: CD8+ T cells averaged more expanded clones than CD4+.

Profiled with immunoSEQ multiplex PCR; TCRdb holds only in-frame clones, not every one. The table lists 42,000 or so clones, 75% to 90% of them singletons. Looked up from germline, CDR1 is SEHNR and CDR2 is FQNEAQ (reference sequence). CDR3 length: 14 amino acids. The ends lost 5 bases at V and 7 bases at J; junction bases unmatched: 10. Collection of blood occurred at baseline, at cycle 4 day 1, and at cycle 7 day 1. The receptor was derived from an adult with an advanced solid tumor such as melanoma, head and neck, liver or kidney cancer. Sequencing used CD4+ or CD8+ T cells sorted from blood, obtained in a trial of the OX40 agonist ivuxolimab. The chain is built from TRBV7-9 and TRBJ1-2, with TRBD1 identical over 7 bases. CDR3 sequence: CASSVLTGSGGYTF. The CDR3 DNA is TGTGCCAGCAGCGTACTGACAGGGTCGGGTGGCTACACCTTC.